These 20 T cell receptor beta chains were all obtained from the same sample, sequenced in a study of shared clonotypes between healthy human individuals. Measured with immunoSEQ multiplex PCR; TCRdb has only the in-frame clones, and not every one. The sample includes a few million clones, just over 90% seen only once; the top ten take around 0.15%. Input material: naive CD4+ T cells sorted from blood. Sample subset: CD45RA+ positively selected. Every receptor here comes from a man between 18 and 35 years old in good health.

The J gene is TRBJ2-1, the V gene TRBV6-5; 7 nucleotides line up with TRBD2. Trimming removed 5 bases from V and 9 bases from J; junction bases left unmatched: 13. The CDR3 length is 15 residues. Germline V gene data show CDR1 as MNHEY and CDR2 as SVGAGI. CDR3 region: CASSPSRGRATEQFF. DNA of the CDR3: TGTGCCAGCAGTCCCTCCCGGGGGAGGGCCACTGAGCAGTTCTTC.

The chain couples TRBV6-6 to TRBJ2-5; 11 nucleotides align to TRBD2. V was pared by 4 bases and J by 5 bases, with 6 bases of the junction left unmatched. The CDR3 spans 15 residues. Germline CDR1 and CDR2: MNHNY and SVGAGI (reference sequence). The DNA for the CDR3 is TGTGCCAGCAGTTTAATAGCGGGGGGGCGGGAGACCCAGTACTTC. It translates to CASSLIAGGRETQYF.

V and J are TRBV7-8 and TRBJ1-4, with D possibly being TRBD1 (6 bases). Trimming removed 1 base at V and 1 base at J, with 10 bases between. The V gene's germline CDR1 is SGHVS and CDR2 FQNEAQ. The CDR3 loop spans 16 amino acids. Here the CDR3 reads CASSLGNRVTNEKLFF. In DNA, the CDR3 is TGTGCCAGCAGCTTAGGGAACAGGGTAACTAATGAAAAACTGTTTTTT.

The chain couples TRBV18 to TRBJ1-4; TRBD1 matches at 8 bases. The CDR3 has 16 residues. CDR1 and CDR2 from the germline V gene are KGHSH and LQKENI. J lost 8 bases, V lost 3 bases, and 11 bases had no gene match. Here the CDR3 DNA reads TGTGCCAGCTCACCCTTAGGCGGGACAGGCATAGAAAAACTGTTTTTT. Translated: CASSPLGGTGIEKLFF.

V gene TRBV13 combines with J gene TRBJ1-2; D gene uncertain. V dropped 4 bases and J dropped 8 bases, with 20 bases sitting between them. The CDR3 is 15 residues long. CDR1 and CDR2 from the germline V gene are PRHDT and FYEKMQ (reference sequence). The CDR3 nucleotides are TGTGCCAGCAGCTCGCTCCGGGTCCTGGCGGGCGGCTACACCTTC. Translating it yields CASSSLRVLAGGYTF.

DNA of the CDR3: TGTGCCAGCAGGGGACAGACAACTAATGAAAAACTGTTTTTT. Translated, it gives CASRGQTTNEKLFF. The V call is TRBV6-5, the J call TRBJ1-4; 7 bases line up with TRBD1. CDR1 is MNHEY, CDR2 SVGAGI, per germline. Germline trimming cut 6 bases from V and 0 bases from J; bases unmatched to any gene: 1. The CDR3 spans 14 residues.

CDR3 region: CASSEDRSTEAFF. The CDR3 DNA reads TGTGCCAGTAGCGAGGACAGGAGTACTGAAGCTTTCTTT. The chain recombines TRBV19 with TRBJ1-1, with TRBD1 identical over 7 bases. Germline-derived CDR1 and CDR2 are LNHDA and SQIVND (reference sequence). V lost 6 bases to trimming and J lost 5 bases; unmatched junction nucleotides: 6. CDR3 length: 13 amino acids.

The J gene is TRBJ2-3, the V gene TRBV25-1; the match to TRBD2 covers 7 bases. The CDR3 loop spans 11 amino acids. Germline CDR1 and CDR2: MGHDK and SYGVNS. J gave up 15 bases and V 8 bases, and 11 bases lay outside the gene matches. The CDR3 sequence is CASSIAGDAYF. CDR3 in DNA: TGTGCCAGCTCCATTGCGGGAGATGCTTATTTT.

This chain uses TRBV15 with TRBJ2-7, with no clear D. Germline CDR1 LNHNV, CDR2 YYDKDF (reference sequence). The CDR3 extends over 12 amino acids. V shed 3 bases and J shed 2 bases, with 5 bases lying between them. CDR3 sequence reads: CATSSGAYEQYF. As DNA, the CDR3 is TGTGCCACCAGCAGCGGCGCCTACGAGCAGTACTTC.

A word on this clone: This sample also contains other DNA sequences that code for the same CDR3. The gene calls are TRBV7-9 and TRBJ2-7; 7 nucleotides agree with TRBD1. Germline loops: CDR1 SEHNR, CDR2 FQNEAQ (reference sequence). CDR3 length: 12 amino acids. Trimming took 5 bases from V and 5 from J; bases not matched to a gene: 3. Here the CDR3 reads CASSSTGDEQYF. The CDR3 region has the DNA TGTGCCAGCAGCAGCACAGGGGACGAGCAGTACTTC.

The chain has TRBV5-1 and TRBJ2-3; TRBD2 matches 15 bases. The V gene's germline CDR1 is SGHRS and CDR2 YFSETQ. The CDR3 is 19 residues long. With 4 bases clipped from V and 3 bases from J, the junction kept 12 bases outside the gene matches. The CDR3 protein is CASSPGGPGLAGGTDTQYF. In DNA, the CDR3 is TGCGCCAGCAGCCCTGGGGGCCCGGGACTAGCGGGAGGAACAGATACGCAGTATTTT.

Here the CDR3 DNA reads TGTGCCAGCCGGGACCCAAAGAGCTCCTACAATGAGCAGTTCTTC. Its translation: CASRDPKSSYNEQFF. The chain couples TRBV5-4 to TRBJ2-1, with D perhaps assigned TRBD1 or TRBD2 (5 bases each). The CDR3 covers 15 residues. Between the trimmed V and J ends, which lost 7 bases and 0 bases, there was a span of 14 bases. Germline V lookup: CDR1 SGHNT, CDR2 YYREEE (reference sequence).

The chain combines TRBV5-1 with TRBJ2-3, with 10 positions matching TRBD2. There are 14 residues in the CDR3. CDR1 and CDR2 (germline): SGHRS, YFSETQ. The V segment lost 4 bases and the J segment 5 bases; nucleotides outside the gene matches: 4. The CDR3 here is CASSSGGAGDTQYF. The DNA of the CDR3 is TGCGCCAGCAGCAGCGGGGGGGCCGGAGATACGCAGTATTTT.

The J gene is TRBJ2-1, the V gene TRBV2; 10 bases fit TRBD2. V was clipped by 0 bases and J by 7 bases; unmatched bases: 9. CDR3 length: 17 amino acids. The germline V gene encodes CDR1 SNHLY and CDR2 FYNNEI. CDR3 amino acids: CASSEAQLAGVGNEQFF. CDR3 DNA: TGTGCCAGCAGTGAAGCGCAGCTAGCGGGAGTGGGAAATGAGCAGTTCTTC.

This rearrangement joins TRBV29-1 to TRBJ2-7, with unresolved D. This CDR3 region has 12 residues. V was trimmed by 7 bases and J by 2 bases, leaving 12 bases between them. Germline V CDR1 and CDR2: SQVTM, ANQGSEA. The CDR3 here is CSAGEEPYEQYF. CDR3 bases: TGCAGCGCCGGTGAGGAGCCCTACGAGCAGTACTTC.

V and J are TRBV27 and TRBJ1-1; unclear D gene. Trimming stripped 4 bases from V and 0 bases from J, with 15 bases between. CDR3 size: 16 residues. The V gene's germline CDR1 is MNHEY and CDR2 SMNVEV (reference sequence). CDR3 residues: CASSSFEGRLNTEAFF. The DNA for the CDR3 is TGTGCCAGCAGTTCCTTTGAAGGACGGCTGAACACTGAAGCTTTCTTT.

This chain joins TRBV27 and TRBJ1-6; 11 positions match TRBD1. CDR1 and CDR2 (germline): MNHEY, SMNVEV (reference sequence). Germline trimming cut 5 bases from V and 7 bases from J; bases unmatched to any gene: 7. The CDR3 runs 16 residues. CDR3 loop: CASSAADRGQNSPLHF. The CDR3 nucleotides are TGTGCCAGCAGTGCAGCGGACAGGGGGCAGAATTCACCCCTCCACTTT.

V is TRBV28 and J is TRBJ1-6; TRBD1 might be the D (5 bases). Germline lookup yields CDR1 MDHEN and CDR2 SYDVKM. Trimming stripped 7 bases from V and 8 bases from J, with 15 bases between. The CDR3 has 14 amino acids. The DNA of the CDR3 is TGTGCCAGCACCAAACCAGGGAGGCATTCACCCCTCCACTTT. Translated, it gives CASTKPGRHSPLHF.

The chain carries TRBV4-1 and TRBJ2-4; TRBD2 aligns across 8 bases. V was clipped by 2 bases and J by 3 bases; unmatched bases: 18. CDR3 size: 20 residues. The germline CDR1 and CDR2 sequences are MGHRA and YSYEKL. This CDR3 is CASSQKKTGGRLVGKNIQYF. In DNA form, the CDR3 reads TGCGCCAGCAGCCAAAAAAAGACGGGGGGGCGTCTCGTGGGCAAAAACATTCAGTACTTC.

This CDR3 reads CASSLGQGKETQYF. Here the CDR3 DNA reads TGTGCCAGCAGCTTGGGACAGGGGAAAGAGACCCAGTACTTC. J is TRBJ2-5 and V is TRBV7-3; 10 positions agree with TRBD1. Germline CDR1 and CDR2: SGHTA and FQGTGA. The CDR3 length is 14 residues. The V segment lost 3 bases and the J segment 3 bases; nucleotides outside the gene matches: 1.